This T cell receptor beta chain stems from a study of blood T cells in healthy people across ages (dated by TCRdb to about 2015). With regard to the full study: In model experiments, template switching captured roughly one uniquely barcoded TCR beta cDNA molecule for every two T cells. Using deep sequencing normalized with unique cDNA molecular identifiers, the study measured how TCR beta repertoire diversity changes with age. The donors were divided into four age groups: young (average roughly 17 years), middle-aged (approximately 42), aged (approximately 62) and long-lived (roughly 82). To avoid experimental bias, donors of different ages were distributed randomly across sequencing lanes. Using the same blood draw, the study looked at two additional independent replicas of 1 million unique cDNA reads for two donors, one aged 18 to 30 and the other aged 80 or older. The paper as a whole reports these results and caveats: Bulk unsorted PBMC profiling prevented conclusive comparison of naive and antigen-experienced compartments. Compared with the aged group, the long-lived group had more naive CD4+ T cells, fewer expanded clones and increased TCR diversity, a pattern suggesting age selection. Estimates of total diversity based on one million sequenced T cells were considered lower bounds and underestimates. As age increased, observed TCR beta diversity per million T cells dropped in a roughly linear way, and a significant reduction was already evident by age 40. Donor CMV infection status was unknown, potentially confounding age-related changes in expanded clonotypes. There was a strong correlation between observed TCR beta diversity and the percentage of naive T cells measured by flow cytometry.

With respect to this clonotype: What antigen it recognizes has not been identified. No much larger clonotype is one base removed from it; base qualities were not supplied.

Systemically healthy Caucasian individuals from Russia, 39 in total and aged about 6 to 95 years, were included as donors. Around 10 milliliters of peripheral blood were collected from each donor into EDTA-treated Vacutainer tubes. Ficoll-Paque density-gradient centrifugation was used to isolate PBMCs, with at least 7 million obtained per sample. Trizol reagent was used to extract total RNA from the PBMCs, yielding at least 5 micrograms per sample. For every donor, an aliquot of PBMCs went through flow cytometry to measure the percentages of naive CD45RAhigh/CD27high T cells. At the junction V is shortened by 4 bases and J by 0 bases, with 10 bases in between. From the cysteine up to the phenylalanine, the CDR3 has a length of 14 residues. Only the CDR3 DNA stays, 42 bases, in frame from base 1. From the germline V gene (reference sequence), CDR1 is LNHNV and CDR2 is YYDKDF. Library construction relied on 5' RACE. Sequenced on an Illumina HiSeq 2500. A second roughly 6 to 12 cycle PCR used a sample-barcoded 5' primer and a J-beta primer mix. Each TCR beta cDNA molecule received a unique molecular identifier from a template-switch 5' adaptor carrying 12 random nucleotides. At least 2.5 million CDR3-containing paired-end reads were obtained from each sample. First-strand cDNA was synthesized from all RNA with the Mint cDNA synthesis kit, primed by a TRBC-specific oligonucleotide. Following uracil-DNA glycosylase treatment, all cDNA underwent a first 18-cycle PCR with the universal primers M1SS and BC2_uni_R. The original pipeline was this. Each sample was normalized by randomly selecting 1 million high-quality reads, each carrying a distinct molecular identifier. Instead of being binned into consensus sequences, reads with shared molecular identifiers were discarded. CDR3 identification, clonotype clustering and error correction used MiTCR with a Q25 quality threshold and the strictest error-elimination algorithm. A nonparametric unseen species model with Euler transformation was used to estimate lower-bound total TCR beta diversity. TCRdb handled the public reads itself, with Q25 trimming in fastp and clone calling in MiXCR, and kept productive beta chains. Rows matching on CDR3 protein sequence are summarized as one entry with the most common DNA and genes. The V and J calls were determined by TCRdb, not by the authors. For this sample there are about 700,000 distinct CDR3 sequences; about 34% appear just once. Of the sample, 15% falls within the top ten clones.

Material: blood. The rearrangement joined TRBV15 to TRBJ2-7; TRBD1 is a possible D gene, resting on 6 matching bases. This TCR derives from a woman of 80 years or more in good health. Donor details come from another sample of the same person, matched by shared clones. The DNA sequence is TGTGCCACCAGCAAACTGACAGGCTCCTACGAGCAGTACTTC. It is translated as CATSKLTGSYEQYF.